This T cell receptor (beta chain) is drawn from a study of T cell clonotyping in hematopoietic cell transplantation. Clones were sequenced by immunoSEQ multiplex PCR, and TCRdb holds only the in-frame ones, with some missing. This table has approximately 70,000 clones, roughly 94% appearing once. This clone was detected once. Trimming removed 8 bases from V and 0 bases from J, with 13 bases in between. Germline assignment: CDR1 SQVTM and CDR2 ANQGSEA. The CDR3 is 13 amino acids. Sequencing was done on a sample of peripheral blood mononuclear cells. This sequence joins TRBV29-1 and TRBJ1-1, with D possibly being TRBD1 (6 bases). The TCR was taken from a man in his fifties or sixties in good health. Some clones in this sample may be carry-over from other donors' samples. For the CDR3, the DNA is TGCAGCTGTGCAGGACAGTTGAACACTGAAGCTTTCTTT. This gives the protein CSCAGQLNTEAFF. Full variable domain (remainder filled in from reference TRBV29-1 and TRBJ1-1): SAVISQKPSRDICQRGTSLTIQCQVDSQVTMMFWYRQQPGQSLTLIATANQGSEATYESGFVIDKFPISRPNLTFSTLTVSNMSPEDSSIYLCSCAGQLNTEAFFGQGTRLTVV.